This section outlines one T cell receptor (beta chain) sequence together with its context. Which antigen it targets is not known. No qualities accompany the bases; no much larger clone lies one base away. TCRbeta CDR3 regions were amplified from genomic DNA using the immunoSEQ Assay, a bias-controlled multiplex PCR. The authors' analysis ran thus. Nucleated cell counts per sample were estimated from amplification of reference gene primers within the assay. To quantify the absolute abundance of each unique TCRbeta CDR3 rearrangement, sequence reads were collapsed and filtered. Productive Simpson clonality was computed per sample as the square root of Simpson's diversity index over productive rearrangements. In TCRdb, the immuneACCESS table is reduced to in-frame sequences with V and J assigned. These tables do not hold every clone; where another copy was compared, an unresolved V gene accounts for under half, and the others remain unexplained. D and trimming were read from the DNA, whereas the V and J calls and clone size are those reported in that table. The sample table holds approximately 310,000 clones, of which around 87% were seen once. The top ten clonotypes cover 1% of the sample.

The CDR3 contains 17 residues, cysteine and phenylalanine counted. The sequence is cut down to CDR3 DNA, 51 bases in frame from base 1. The V and J ends are trimmed by 5 bases and 1 base, leaving 18 bases between them. CDR1 MDHEN and CDR2 SYDVKM were looked up in the germline V gene. The source of the sample is a study of blood T cell repertoires in COVID-19 (dated by TCRdb to the early 2020s). A note on the overall study: Collaborator samples came from the United States, Italy and Spain and covered acute and convalescent phases of COVID-19. The sample metadata nearly always contained a de-identified subject ID, COVID-19 status, age in years and sex. Where available, HLA class I and class II types were obtained from metadata supplied by the sample provider rather than from assay-based typing. The repertoires were made available in a free public database intended to serve as a resource for research on the immune response to SARS-CoV-2. Samples came from the ongoing ImmuneRACE study (first 160 participants) plus 1,254 subjects from 6 global collaborators. Deeply sampled blood TCRbeta repertoires from subjects exposed to, actively infected with, or recovered from COVID-19 were included in the dataset. The prospective study material was composed of cDNA or gDNA derived from T cells, B-cell-depleted T cells, or PBMCs.

Each collaborating institution followed its own protocols to collect whole blood in K2EDTA tubes. For TCRbeta analysis, collaborators shipped samples as frozen whole blood, isolated PBMCs, or DNA extracted from either of those sample types. Study-wide findings and limitations: How much clinical and demographic metadata was included differed by source and by participant, and the metadata was provided uncurated.

The sequence was obtained from a man over 45 with active or convalescent COVID-19. Sample: peripheral blood. The chain joins TRBV28 to TRBJ1-3; tentative D gene TRBD1, with 6 bases matching. The nucleotides read TGTGCCAGCAGTGAGGTGATGGGGGGGCGATCTGGAAACACCATATATTTT. It is translated as CASSEVMGGRSGNTIYF.